The 16 T cell receptor beta chains listed next were all sequenced from one sample in a study of CD8 T cells in ankylosing spondylitis. TCRdb called the 5' RACE reads again in MiXCR, with one record for every CDR3 protein. Here the sample spans almost 250,000 distinct CDR3 sequences, roughly 32% being singletons. Sequenced sample: blood, either unsorted or a sorted T cell fraction (not recorded which). The receptors were gathered from a male donor with ankylosing spondylitis or in good health (not recorded which).

This clonotype was picked up a small number of times. The V call is TRBV12-3 or TRBV12-4, the J call TRBJ2-7; D is unclear. The length of the CDR3 is 13 residues. V lost 4 bases to trimming and J lost 7 bases, with 14 bases between them. The CDR3 protein is CASSSWTWGEQYF. The CDR3 nucleotides read TGTGCCAGCAGTTCTTGGACGTGGGGAGAGCAGTACTTC.

The CDR3 protein is CASRFDPNTGELFF. The CDR3 region has the DNA TGCGCCAGCAGGTTCGACCCGAACACCGGGGAGCTGTTTTTT. The rearrangement links TRBV5-1 to TRBJ2-2; no clear D. CDR1 SGHRS and CDR2 YFSETQ come from the germline V gene. The V end was cut by 5 bases, the J end by 0 bases, with 8 bases between. The CDR3 contains 14 residues.

This clonotype occurred a few times. This rearrangement joins TRBV10-3 to TRBJ1-3; D remains ambiguous. Trimming cost V 0 bases and J 0 bases, with 3 bases left between them. CDR3 length: 14 amino acids. CDR1 and CDR2 (germline): ENHRY, SYGVKD. The DNA for the CDR3 is TGTGCCATCAGTGAGTCGGACTCTGGAAACACCATATATTTT. Its protein product is CAISESDSGNTIYF.

The V gene is TRBV29-1, the J gene TRBJ2-7; D possibly corresponds to TRBD2 (6 bases). The germline V gene has CDR1 SQVTM and CDR2 ANQGSEA. This CDR3 comprises 14 residues. The V gene lost 2 bases and the J gene lost 0 bases, with 11 bases spanning the gap. CDR3 in DNA: TGCAGCGTTGAATTCGCGGGGAGCTCCTACGAGCAGTACTTC. Amino acids: CSVEFAGSSYEQYF.

This chain links TRBV6-5 with TRBJ2-7, with D unclear. Germline V gives CDR1 MNHEY, CDR2 SVGAGI. The CDR3 consists of 13 residues. V lost 3 bases and J 0 bases, leaving 6 bases between the germline ends. The CDR3 loop is CASSYKDSYEQYF. In DNA form, the CDR3 reads TGTGCCAGCAGTTATAAGGACTCCTACGAGCAGTACTTC.

V gene TRBV6-6 combines with J gene TRBJ2-5; D is perhaps TRBD2 (5 bases). CDR3 length equals 11 residues. The germline V gene has CDR1 MNHNY and CDR2 SVGAGI (reference sequence). V lost 6 bases to trimming and J lost 7 bases, with 9 bases between them. CDR3 nucleotides: TGTGCCAGCAGCCCCGCGGGGACCCAGTACTTC. Residues: CASSPAGTQYF.

This rearrangement joins TRBV7-2 to TRBJ1-1; 9 bases line up with TRBD1. V lost 5 bases, J lost 8 bases, and 3 bases stayed unmatched. This CDR3 is 12 amino acids long. CDR1 SGHTA and CDR2 FQGNSA come from the germline V gene. The CDR3 DNA reads TGTGCCAGCAGCAAGGACAGGGGAGAAGCTTTCTTT. Translated: CASSKDRGEAFF.

The V gene is TRBV12-3 or TRBV12-4, the J gene TRBJ1-2; TRBD1 agrees at 10 bases. J gave up 8 bases and V 6 bases, and 6 bases lay outside the gene matches. This CDR3 contains 13 residues. Here the CDR3 DNA reads TGTGCCAGCAGGGGACAGGGGTATGGCGGCTACACCTTC. Protein: CASRGQGYGGYTF.

In its sample, this clonotype was seen a few times. This may arise from a read error, as a much more abundant clone is one base away. The V gene is TRBV7-9, the J gene TRBJ2-7; D not certain. The V gene's germline CDR1 is SEHNR and CDR2 FQNEAQ (reference sequence). V was pared by 6 bases and J by 2 bases, with 5 bases between. The length of the CDR3 is 11 residues. The CDR3 spells CASSYTYEQYF. The CDR3 DNA follows: TGTGCCAGCAGTTACACCTACGAGCAGTACTTC.

This clonotype was seen more than once but under ten times. V is TRBV20-1 and J is TRBJ1-5, with 8 bases identical to TRBD1. The germline V gene has CDR1 DFQATT and CDR2 SNEGSKA (reference sequence). CDR3 size: 16 residues. Trimming removed 3 bases from V and 7 bases from J; junction bases left unmatched: 14. The CDR3 spells CSASSRRGHFGQPQHF. In DNA, the CDR3 is TGCAGTGCTAGTTCCCGCAGGGGGCATTTCGGACAGCCCCAGCATTTT.

The chain combines TRBV3-1 with TRBJ1-1; possible D gene TRBD1, 6 bases. V was shortened by 2 bases and J by 5 bases, with 15 bases between the two germline ends. CDR1 LGHDT and CDR2 YNNKEL come from the germline V gene (reference sequence). The CDR3 covers 15 residues. CDR3 region: CASSQTYGQGTEAFF. The CDR3 nucleotides read TGTGCCAGCAGCCAAACATACGGTCAGGGGACTGAAGCTTTCTTT.

Only a few counts were recorded for this clonotype. The chain recombines TRBV12-3 or TRBV12-4 with TRBJ2-5, with D maybe TRBD1 (6 bases). V gave up 5 bases and J gave up 1 base, with 11 bases separating them. The CDR3 is 14 amino acids. Here the CDR3 DNA reads TGTGCCAGCAGTCCGGACAGCCGCCAAGAGACCCAGTACTTC. Protein sequence: CASSPDSRQETQYF.

The V gene is TRBV29-1, the J gene TRBJ1-1, with D possibly matching TRBD1 (6 bases). Trimming left V 3 bases short and J 1 base short, with 12 bases between. This CDR3 contains 14 residues. Germline CDR1 reads SQVTM; CDR2 reads ANQGSEA. As DNA, the CDR3 is TGCAGCGTTGAGAGGGACACGGGGAACACTGAAGCTTTCTTT. Its protein product is CSVERDTGNTEAFF.

The genes are TRBV20-1 and TRBJ2-7; TRBD2 might be the D (5 bases). Trimming cost V 6 bases and J 2 bases, with 14 bases left between them. The CDR3 runs 13 residues. Germline-derived CDR1 and CDR2 are DFQATT and SNEGSKA (reference sequence). Here the CDR3 DNA reads TGCAGTGCCCCGGCGGACGGGACCTACGAGCAGTACTTC. Translation gives CSAPADGTYEQYF.

This clonotype has a handful of counts. The chain recombines TRBV12-3 or TRBV12-4 with TRBJ2-1; D uncertain. This CDR3 spans 11 amino acids. Trimming left V 3 bases short and J 9 bases short, with 6 bases between. CDR3 DNA: TGTGCCAGCAGTTTCGGCGTTGAGCAGTTCTTC. Its protein product is CASSFGVEQFF.

The chain employs TRBV6-2 or TRBV6-3 and TRBJ2-5, with 12 bases aligning to TRBD2. This CDR3 has 13 amino acids. Germline V gene sequence: CDR1 MNHEY, CDR2 SVGEGT. The V segment lost 6 bases and the J segment 9 bases; nucleotides outside the gene matches: 5. DNA for the CDR3: TGTGCCAGCAGACCTAGCGGGGGGGCCTCCCAGTACTTC. Amino acids: CASRPSGGASQYF.